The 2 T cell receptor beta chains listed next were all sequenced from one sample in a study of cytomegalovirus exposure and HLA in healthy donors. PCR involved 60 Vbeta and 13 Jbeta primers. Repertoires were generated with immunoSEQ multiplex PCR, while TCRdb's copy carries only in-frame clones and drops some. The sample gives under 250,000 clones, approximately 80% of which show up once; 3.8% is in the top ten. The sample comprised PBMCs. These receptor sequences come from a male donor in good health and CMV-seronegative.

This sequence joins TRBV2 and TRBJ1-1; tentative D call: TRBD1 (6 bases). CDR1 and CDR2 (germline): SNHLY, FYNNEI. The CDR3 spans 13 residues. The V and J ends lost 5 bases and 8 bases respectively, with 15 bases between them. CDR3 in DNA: TGTGCCAGCAGTCCACAGGGTTCTGGGGAAGCTTTCTTT. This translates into CASSPQGSGEAFF.

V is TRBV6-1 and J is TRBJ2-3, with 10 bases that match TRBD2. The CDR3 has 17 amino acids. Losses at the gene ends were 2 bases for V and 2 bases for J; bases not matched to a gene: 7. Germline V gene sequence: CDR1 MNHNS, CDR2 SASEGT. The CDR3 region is CASSESTSGISTDTQYF. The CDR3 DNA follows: TGTGCCAGCAGTGAAAGTACTAGCGGGATCTCCACAGATACGCAGTATTTT.